Following are 20 T cell receptor beta chains from one sample sequenced in a study of T cell responses to AZD1222 COVID-19 vaccine (dated by TCRdb to the early 2020s). In light of the paper, this sample's time point label describes: baseline before first vaccination. Library creation used the immunoSEQ multiplex PCR assay. As stored in TCRdb, this immuneACCESS dataset retains in-frame rearrangements with V and J assigned. A fraction of the clones does not appear; measured against another copy, unresolved V genes explain less than half of the discrepancy, and the remainder lacks a known reason. In this sample the table shows approximately 150,000 clones, around 90% of which occur a single time. Approximately 1.9% of the sample is in the top ten clones. Source: peripheral blood, taken on day 0 of AZD1222 vaccination. The receptors derive from an adult in good health.

V gene TRBV3-1 (or the pseudogene TRBV3-2) combines with J gene TRBJ2-7; D gene uncertain. The CDR3 sequence is 14 residues long. V gave up 0 bases and J gave up 6 bases, with 12 bases separating them. The germline CDR1 and CDR2 sequences are LGHDT and YNNKEL (reference sequence). As DNA, the CDR3 is TGTGCCAGCAGCCAAGATCGGCTATGGGGCGAGCAGTACTTC. Residues: CASSQDRLWGEQYF.

J is TRBJ2-6 and V is TRBV5-1; no definite D call. The germline gives CDR1 SGHRS, CDR2 YFSETQ. The CDR3 runs 16 residues. Trimming pared 2 bases from V and 1 base from J, leaving 10 bases between. The CDR3 sequence is CASSFDTFSGANVLTF. DNA of the CDR3: TGCGCCAGCAGCTTCGACACTTTTTCTGGGGCCAACGTCCTGACTTTC.

The chain combines TRBV30 with TRBJ1-2; D gene unclear. This CDR3 contains 17 residues. Looked up from germline, CDR1 is GTSNPN and CDR2 is SVGIG (reference sequence). V was clipped by 3 bases and J by 2 bases, with 22 bases between them. This chain's CDR3 is CAWRRTQLRTGNYGYTF. The CDR3 bases are TGTGCCTGGAGACGAACTCAACTTCGGACGGGGAACTATGGCTACACCTTC. The entire variable domain, with the rest obtained from reference TRBV30 and TRBJ1-2, is as follows: SQTIHQWPATLVQPVGSPLSLECTVEGTSNPNLYWYRQAAGRGLQLLFYSVGIGQISSEVPQNLSASRPQDRQFILSSKKLLLSDSGFYLCAWRRTQLRTGNYGYTFGSGTRLTVV.

The V and J genes are TRBV7-2 and TRBJ1-1; perhaps TRBD1 as D (6 bases). V lost 6 bases to trimming and J lost 1 base, with 15 bases between them. CDR1 SGHTA and CDR2 FQGNSA come from the germline V gene. CDR3 length: 15 residues. The chain's CDR3 is CASSSQGIGNTEAFF. DNA for the CDR3: TGTGCCAGCAGTTCACAGGGTATCGGGAACACTGAAGCTTTCTTT.

This chain joins TRBV6-5 and TRBJ1-2; D ambiguous. V lost 4 bases to trimming and J lost 2 bases, with 14 bases between them. Germline CDR1 is MNHEY and CDR2 is SVGAGI. This CDR3 region has 15 residues. The CDR3: CASSFGRTLNYGYTF. CDR3 bases: TGTGCCAGCAGTTTTGGACGGACTTTAAACTATGGCTACACCTTC.

The chain has TRBV28 and TRBJ1-5; D is possibly TRBD1 (5 bases). The CDR3 contains 13 residues. Trimming took off 5 bases at V and 12 bases at J, with 17 bases between the two ends. CDR1 is MDHEN and CDR2 is SYDVKM in the germline V gene. This CDR3 is CASSPNSRRVQHF. CDR3 DNA: TGTGCCAGCAGTCCCAATTCTCGCAGGGTCCAGCATTTT.

The chain joins TRBV7-2 to TRBJ1-1; the D gene is possibly TRBD1 (5 bases). Germline V CDR1 and CDR2: SGHTA, FQGNSA. The CDR3 length is 14 residues. Trimming stripped 5 bases from V and 5 bases from J, with 15 bases between. The CDR3 region is CASSPTRVGTEAFF. CDR3 nucleotide sequence: TGTGCCAGCAGCCCGACCAGGGTTGGGACTGAAGCTTTCTTT.

The rearrangement links TRBV5-8 to TRBJ2-2; unclear D gene. The CDR3 is 15 residues long. CDR1 SGHTS and CDR2 YDEGEE come from the germline V gene. The germline V and J ends were trimmed by 1 base and 2 bases, with 9 bases remaining between them. The DNA for the CDR3 is TGTGCCAGCAGCTTGAATACAGCCAACACCGGGGAGCTGTTTTTT. Its translation is CASSLNTANTGELFF.

V is TRBV5-4 and J is TRBJ1-6; 10 positions agree with TRBD1. Germline V gene data show CDR1 as SGHNT and CDR2 as YYREEE (reference sequence). V dropped 2 bases and J dropped 7; count of bases not matched to a gene: 3. This CDR3 contains 15 residues. CDR3 bases: TGTGCCAGCAGCTTCGGACAGGGGGACAATTCACCCCTCCACTTT. Amino acids: CASSFGQGDNSPLHF.

This clone was recorded once. CDR3 amino acids: CASSLGQETQYF. The CDR3 DNA reads as TGTGCCAGCAGCTTAGGACAAGAGACCCAGTACTTC. The chain recombines TRBV11-2 with TRBJ2-5; D is ambiguous. V was shortened by 1 base and J by 2 bases, with 2 bases between the two germline ends. Germline CDR1 is SGHAT and CDR2 is FQNNGV. The CDR3 contains 12 residues. The whole variable domain, filled in from reference TRBV11-2 and TRBJ2-5, reads EAGVAQSPRYKIIEKRQSVAFWCNPISGHATLYWYQQILGQGPKLLIQFQNNGVVDDSQLPKDRFSAERLKGVDSTLKIQPAKLEDSAVYLCASSLGQETQYFGPGTRLLVL.

This chain uses TRBV9 with TRBJ2-1; TRBD2 aligns across 9 bases. V shed 3 bases, J shed 5 bases, and the junction held 0 bases outside the gene matches. The germline gives CDR1 SGDLS, CDR2 YYNGEE. CDR3 length equals 13 residues. This CDR3 reads CASSGLADNEQFF. DNA of the CDR3: TGTGCCAGCAGCGGACTAGCGGACAATGAGCAGTTCTTC.

The chain combines TRBV19 with TRBJ1-1, with a weak D call TRBD1 (6 bases). The CDR3 is 13 residues long. Trimming cost V 6 bases and J 1 base, with 9 bases left between them. Germline CDR1 reads LNHDA; CDR2 reads SQIVND (reference sequence). The chain's CDR3 is CASRGQKNTEAFF. Written as DNA, the CDR3 is TGTGCCAGTAGAGGACAGAAGAACACTGAAGCTTTCTTT.

Notes on this clone: Mismatch with germline at one junction end may stem from a read error. The J gene is TRBJ2-7, the V gene TRBV5-4, with 12 nucleotides matching TRBD2. The germline gives CDR1 SGHNT, CDR2 YYREEE (reference sequence). This CDR3 spans 15 amino acids. CDR3 region: CASTRFETSGSSVPF. In nucleotides, the CDR3 is TGTGCCAGCACTCGATTTGAGACTAGCGGGAGTTCAGTACCCTTC.

The V gene is TRBV5-1, the J gene TRBJ2-1; the D call may be TRBD1 or TRBD2 (5 bases each). V was cut by 4 bases and J by 10 bases, with 18 bases left in between. The germline gives CDR1 SGHRS, CDR2 YFSETQ. CDR3 length: 14 amino acids. CDR3 loop: CASSPGRGVSEQFF. The CDR3 DNA reads as TGCGCCAGCAGCCCCGGACGAGGGGTGAGCGAGCAGTTCTTC. Full variable domain (rest looked up from reference TRBV5-1 and TRBJ2-1): KAGVTQTPRYLIKTRGQQVTLSCSPISGHRSVSWYQQTPGQGLQFLFEYFSETQRNKGNFPGRFSGRQFSNSRSEMNVSTLELGDSALYLCASSPGRGVSEQFFGPGTRLTVL.

V usage is TRBV10-3 and J usage is TRBJ2-1; 7 positions match TRBD2. Germline CDR1 is ENHRY and CDR2 is SYGVKD. Trimming removed 10 bases from V and 4 bases from J; junction bases left unmatched: 10. CDR3 length: 14 residues. In DNA, the CDR3 is TGTGCCACCCGAACTAGCGATGGGTACAATGAGCAGTTCTTC. Its protein product is CATRTSDGYNEQFF.

The V and J genes are TRBV15 and TRBJ2-5; TRBD1 might be the D (7 bases). V lost 2 bases and J lost 8, with 18 bases in between. The germline V gene encodes CDR1 LNHNV and CDR2 YYDKDF (reference sequence). The CDR3 loop spans 15 amino acids. The CDR3 DNA follows: TGTGCCACCAGCAGATCGGATAGTGGAGGGGGCACCCAGTACTTC. Its translation is CATSRSDSGGGTQYF.

This chain joins TRBV20-1 and TRBJ2-7; D is tentatively TRBD1 or TRBD2 (5 bases each). The V and J ends lost 3 bases and 3 bases respectively, with 12 bases between them. This CDR3 is 13 amino acids long. CDR1 is DFQATT and CDR2 is SNEGSKA in the germline V gene (reference sequence). CDR3 loop: CSASGDGDYEQYF. The DNA of the CDR3 is TGCAGTGCTAGTGGGGACGGAGACTACGAGCAGTACTTC.

The rearrangement uses TRBV6-5 and TRBJ1-1; D is unresolved. The CDR3 spans 14 residues. Looked up from germline, CDR1 is MNHEY and CDR2 is SVGAGI. The V end lost 2 bases, the J end lost 5 bases, and 12 bases lay between the germline ends. The CDR3 bases are TGTGCCAGCAGTTACCTGGGAGTAAGGACTGAAGCTTTCTTT. It codes for CASSYLGVRTEAFF.

Only one count was recorded for this clone. The J gene is TRBJ1-1, the V gene TRBV7-2, with D unresolved. Trimming pared 6 bases from V and 2 bases from J, leaving 13 bases between. The CDR3 contains 14 residues. Germline V gene lookup returns CDR1 SGHTA and CDR2 FQGNSA. Here the CDR3 DNA reads TGTGCCAGCAGTCGCGCCTGGGGAAACACTGAAGCTTTCTTT. Its translation is CASSRAWGNTEAFF.

This chain uses TRBV3-1 (or the pseudogene TRBV3-2) with TRBJ2-1; a weak D match, TRBD2 (5 bases). Germline V gene sequence: CDR1 LGHDT, CDR2 YNNKEL (reference sequence). V lost 1 base, J lost 9 bases, and 13 bases lay in between. This CDR3 region has 14 residues. The CDR3 reads CASSQGCGYGEQFF. The CDR3 DNA sequence: TGTGCCAGCAGCCAAGGGTGCGGGTATGGTGAGCAGTTCTTC.